This TCR beta chain was recovered during a study of B cell selection in AIRE deficiency. Only in-frame clones appear in the TCRdb table, and some are missing; sequencing was by immunoSEQ multiplex PCR. The sample lists 22,000 or so clones; almost 97% were seen once. Germline-derived CDR1 and CDR2 are MGHRA and YSYEKL. V lost 1 base and J 4 bases, leaving 5 bases between the germline ends. The CDR3 extends over 13 amino acids. Sorting defined conventional CD4 T cells as CD4+CD127+. Sequencing was performed on conventional CD4+ T cells sorted from PBMCs. V is TRBV4-1 and J is TRBJ1-5; no definite D call. This clonotype was obtained from a human donor with AIRE deficiency. The CDR3 coding sequence is TGCGCCAGCAGCCAAGGTCTTAATCAGCCCCAGCATTTT. Protein product: CASSQGLNQPQHF.